The 32 T cell receptor beta chains listed next were all sequenced from one sample in a study of T cell changes during pregnancy in multiple sclerosis. Profiled with immunoSEQ multiplex PCR; TCRdb holds only in-frame clones, not every one. The table includes 100,000 to 110,000 clones, approximately 90% detected once. Material: peripheral blood, obtained after pregnancy. The receptors stem from a female donor with multiple sclerosis, enrolled in a pregnancy study.

V usage is TRBV14 and J usage is TRBJ2-7, with 8 bases that match TRBD1. Germline V CDR1 and CDR2: SGHDN, FVKESK. CDR3 size: 15 residues. J gave up 0 bases and V 4 bases, and 5 bases lay outside the gene matches. This chain's CDR3 is CASSPTGGSSYEQYF. The CDR3, as DNA: TGTGCCAGCAGCCCCACAGGGGGTAGCTCCTACGAGCAGTACTTC.

This clone was seen just once. The V and J genes are TRBV7-3 and TRBJ1-1; 8 bases agree with TRBD1. V was pared by 2 bases and J by 3 bases, with 5 bases of the junction left unmatched. In germline, CDR1 is SGHTA, CDR2 FQGTGA. The CDR3 spans 15 residues. Here the CDR3 reads CASSLWDRLDTEAFF. DNA of the CDR3: TGTGCCAGCAGCTTATGGGACAGGTTGGACACTGAAGCTTTCTTT.

This clone was picked up one time. The V call is TRBV5-6, the J call TRBJ2-1, with 13 bases matching TRBD2. Germline CDR1 SGHDT, CDR2 YYEEEE. After removal of 1 base from V and 4 bases from J, the junction contained 2 bases not matched to a gene. CDR3 size: 16 residues. CDR3 DNA: TGTGCCAGCAGCTTGATGACTAGCGGGGGGTACAATGAGCAGTTCTTC. It is translated as CASSLMTSGGYNEQFF.

CDR3 nucleotide sequence: TGTGCCAGCAACCCCGGTGTCGGGGGGGCCTCCTACGAGCAGTACTTC. This gives the protein CASNPGVGGASYEQYF. V is TRBV27 and J is TRBJ2-7, with 8 bases matching TRBD2. CDR3 size: 16 residues. The V and J ends lost 7 bases and 0 bases, in that order; junction bases with no gene match: 11. The germline CDR1 and CDR2 sequences are MNHEY and SMNVEV (reference sequence).

The chain has TRBV7-3 and TRBJ2-1; 10 bases fit TRBD2. The germline V gene has CDR1 SGHTA and CDR2 FQGTGA. Trimming removed 4 bases from V and 9 bases from J; junction bases left unmatched: 12. This CDR3 spans 16 amino acids. The DNA for the CDR3 is TGTGCCAGCAGCTCGCTAGCGGGGGCAACCCCGGGTGAGCAGTTCTTC. Translating gives CASSSLAGATPGEQFF.

The V gene is TRBV30, the J gene TRBJ1-6; the D is unclear. CDR1 and CDR2 (germline): GTSNPN, SVGIG (reference sequence). The ends were cut back, 4 bases at V and 2 bases at J, with 9 bases in the middle. CDR3 length equals 14 residues. CDR3 amino acids: CAWTISPYNSPLHF. The CDR3 region has the DNA TGTGCCTGGACTATTAGCCCCTATAATTCACCCCTCCACTTT.

The chain joins TRBV4-3 to TRBJ2-5, with 13 bases identical to TRBD2. V lost 1 base, J lost 4 bases, and 9 bases stayed unmatched. The CDR3 has 18 amino acids. CDR1 is LGHNA and CDR2 is YSLEER in the germline V gene. The DNA for the CDR3 is TGCGCCAGCAGCCAAGGGGGCACTAGCGGGGGGGCCGGAGAGACCCAGTACTTC. This encodes CASSQGGTSGGAGETQYF.

This chain joins TRBV19 and TRBJ2-3, with 11 bases that match TRBD2. J was trimmed by 9 bases and V by 8 bases; bases with no gene match: 4. CDR1 is LNHDA and CDR2 is SQIVND in the germline V gene (reference sequence). This CDR3 is 12 amino acids long. CDR3: CASGTSGITQYF. In DNA form, the CDR3 reads TGTGCCAGTGGGACTAGCGGAATAACGCAGTATTTT.

The genes are TRBV4-1 and TRBJ2-1, with TRBD2 matching over 10 bases. CDR3 length: 16 amino acids. Germline trimming cut 1 base from V and 8 bases from J; bases unmatched to any gene: 8. Per germline, CDR1 MGHRA and CDR2 YSYEKL. The DNA for the CDR3 is TGCGCCAGCAGCCAAGCTAGCGGGAGTGGAACACATGAGCAGTTCTTC. Its protein is CASSQASGSGTHEQFF.

This clone came up a few times. The gene calls are TRBV6-6 and TRBJ1-4; 8 positions agree with TRBD1. V was clipped by 10 bases and J by 6 bases; unmatched bases: 4. The CDR3 is 12 amino acids. Germline CDR1 MNHNY, CDR2 SVGAGI (reference sequence). CDR3 in amino acids: CATDRGYEKLFF. The CDR3, as DNA: TGTGCCACCGACAGGGGATATGAAAAACTGTTTTTT.

This clone is a singleton in its sample. For the CDR3, the DNA is TGTGCCTGGAGCCCACTAGGAGAAGAGACCCAGTACTTC. It codes for CAWSPLGEETQYF. The chain recombines TRBV30 with TRBJ2-5, with D maybe TRBD2 (5 bases). V lost 3 bases, J lost 3 bases, and 11 bases lay in between. Germline CDR1 GTSNPN, CDR2 SVGIG (reference sequence). This CDR3 is 13 amino acids long.

The J gene is TRBJ1-2, the V gene TRBV19, with D possibly being TRBD1 (5 bases). This CDR3 comprises 14 residues. V shed 3 bases and J shed 8 bases, with 16 bases lying between them. The germline gives CDR1 LNHDA, CDR2 SQIVND (reference sequence). Here the CDR3 DNA reads TGTGCCAGTAGTATCTCCTATCCGGGGGAGGGCTACACCTTC. It encodes CASSISYPGEGYTF.

The gene calls are TRBV7-2 and TRBJ2-7, with 7 bases that match TRBD2. Germline V gene data show CDR1 as SGHTA and CDR2 as FQGNSA. The CDR3 loop spans 16 amino acids. V lost 5 bases and J lost 1; bases outside the gene matches: 11. The CDR3 DNA reads TGTGCCAGCAGCCGATTTAGCGGGCCGACTTCCTACGAGCAGTACTTC. The encoded protein is CASSRFSGPTSYEQYF.

This rearrangement joins TRBV6-5 to TRBJ1-4; D gene unclear. With 5 bases removed from V and 5 bases from J, the gap between germline ends came to 9 bases. Germline V gene lookup returns CDR1 MNHEY and CDR2 SVGAGI. The CDR3 length is 13 residues. The CDR3 region is CASSQSGNEKLFF. CDR3 DNA sequence: TGTGCCAGCAGTCAATCGGGGAATGAAAAACTGTTTTTT.

This clone is a singleton in its sample. The rearrangement uses TRBV2 and TRBJ1-4, with TRBD1 as a possible D gene (6 bases). The CDR3 sequence is 16 residues long. Trimming took off 5 bases at V and 7 bases at J, with 20 bases between the two ends. Germline V gene lookup returns CDR1 SNHLY and CDR2 FYNNEI. CDR3 DNA: TGTGCCAGCAGTACCATCTCAGGGGTGATTGGTGAAAAACTGTTTTTT. It is translated as CASSTISGVIGEKLFF.

V and J are TRBV7-8 and TRBJ2-7; possible D gene TRBD2, 6 bases. CDR1 and CDR2 (germline): SGHVS, FQNEAQ. The CDR3 loop spans 13 amino acids. V lost 7 bases to trimming and J lost 0 bases, with 10 bases between them. For the CDR3, the DNA is TGTGCCAGCAAGGGACTTCACTCCTACGAGCAGTACTTC. Its translation is CASKGLHSYEQYF.

The rearrangement uses TRBV2 and TRBJ2-7; weak D call: TRBD2 (6 bases). Germline CDR1 reads SNHLY; CDR2 reads FYNNEI. V was clipped by 6 bases and J by 5 bases, with 17 bases between them. This CDR3 comprises 14 residues. The CDR3 here is CASRETAPGDEQYF. The CDR3 region has the DNA TGTGCCAGCAGGGAGACAGCCCCGGGGGACGAGCAGTACTTC. Full variable domain (missing parts from reference TRBV2 and TRBJ2-7): EPEVTQTPSHQVTQMGQEVILRCVPISNHLYFYWYRQILGQKVEFLVSFYNNEISEKSEIFDDQFSVERPDGSNFTLKIRSTKLEDSAMYFCASRETAPGDEQYFGPGTRLTVT.

The chain carries TRBV9 and TRBJ2-5; 8 nucleotides agree with TRBD2. Germline trimming cut 4 bases from V and 4 bases from J; bases unmatched to any gene: 12. The CDR3 is 16 residues long. The germline gives CDR1 SGDLS, CDR2 YYNGEE. CDR3 nucleotides: TGTGCCAGCAGCCTCGCCGCGGGACTAGTAGGAGAGACCCAGTACTTC. This translates into CASSLAAGLVGETQYF. Together with reference TRBV9 and TRBJ2-5, the CDR3 gives the full variable domain: DSGVTQTPKHLITATGQRVTLRCSPRSGDLSVYWYQQSLDQGLQFLIQYYNGEERAKGNILERFSAQQFPDLHSELNLSSLELGDSALYFCASSLAAGLVGETQYFGPGTRLLVL.

This clone came up a few times. The chain joins TRBV27 to TRBJ2-3; D remains ambiguous. The V and J ends lost 8 bases and 2 bases respectively, with 8 bases between them. The CDR3 runs 12 residues. Germline V gene data show CDR1 as MNHEY and CDR2 as SMNVEV (reference sequence). The CDR3 protein is CASGANTDTQYF. For the CDR3, the DNA is TGTGCCAGCGGAGCTAACACAGATACGCAGTATTTT.

This clone is a singleton in its sample. J is TRBJ2-4 and V is TRBV5-1; the match to TRBD1 covers 9 bases. Trimming cost V 3 bases and J 3 bases; bases outside gene matches: 1. CDR1 SGHRS and CDR2 YFSETQ come from the germline V gene. The CDR3 totals 14 residues. CDR3 nucleotides: TGCGCCAGCAGCTCGACAGGGGGCAAAAACATTCAGTACTTC. It codes for CASSSTGGKNIQYF.

This clone was counted once. The V gene is TRBV15, the J gene TRBJ2-1; D is perhaps TRBD1 (5 bases). V lost 0 bases and J lost 15, with 9 bases in between. Germline V gene lookup returns CDR1 LNHNV and CDR2 YYDKDF (reference sequence). This CDR3 contains 11 residues. CDR3 sequence reads: CATSRDRVRFF. CDR3 DNA: TGTGCCACCAGCAGAGACAGGGTTCGGTTCTTC.

The chain recombines TRBV2 with TRBJ2-2; 8 nucleotides align to TRBD1. With V trimmed by 8 bases and J by 0 bases, 5 bases remained unmatched. Germline CDR1 is SNHLY and CDR2 is FYNNEI. This CDR3 is built from 15 residues. The CDR3 reads CASRPDRANTGELFF. Written as DNA, the CDR3 is TGTGCCAGCCGTCCGGACAGGGCGAACACCGGGGAGCTGTTTTTT. The whole variable domain, remainder taken from reference TRBV2 and TRBJ2-2, is EPEVTQTPSHQVTQMGQEVILRCVPISNHLYFYWYRQILGQKVEFLVSFYNNEISEKSEIFDDQFSVERPDGSNFTLKIRSTKLEDSAMYFCASRPDRANTGELFFGEGSRLTVL.

V and J are TRBV6-5 and TRBJ1-4; perhaps TRBD1 as D (5 bases). This CDR3 contains 15 residues. Trimming took 2 bases from V and 7 from J, leaving 14 bases between them. The germline CDR1 and CDR2 sequences are MNHEY and SVGAGI. Here the CDR3 reads CASSYNGGSGEKLFF. CDR3 in DNA: TGTGCCAGCAGTTACAACGGGGGGTCGGGTGAAAAACTGTTTTTT.

This clone was counted a single time. The J gene is TRBJ2-7, the V gene TRBV5-4; no definite D call. Germline V lookup: CDR1 SGHNT, CDR2 YYREEE (reference sequence). This CDR3 spans 15 amino acids. The ends were cut back, 0 bases at V and 0 bases at J, with 10 bases in the middle. This CDR3 is CASSLGVDNSYEQYF. The CDR3, as DNA: TGTGCCAGCAGCTTGGGGGTCGACAACTCCTACGAGCAGTACTTC.

V gene TRBV7-7 combines with J gene TRBJ2-7, with TRBD1 matching 9 bases. This CDR3 region has 15 residues. Germline V gene data show CDR1 as SSHAT and CDR2 as FNYEAQ (reference sequence). The trim removed 5 bases at V and 1 base at J, leaving 6 bases unmatched. The DNA of the CDR3 is TGTGCCAGCAGCGTCGGACAGGGGATATCCTACGAGCAGTACTTC. This gives the protein CASSVGQGISYEQYF.

The chain carries TRBV6-1 and TRBJ2-1; D possibly corresponds to TRBD2 (5 bases). The ends were cut back, 4 bases at V and 0 bases at J, with 13 bases in the middle. This CDR3 is 16 amino acids long. The germline gives CDR1 MNHNS, CDR2 SASEGT. CDR3 bases: TGTGCCAGCAGTGCCTTTAAGCGGTTCTCCTACAATGAGCAGTTCTTC. Residues: CASSAFKRFSYNEQFF.

This chain joins TRBV7-2 and TRBJ2-7, with 10 bases fitting TRBD1. Germline V gene data show CDR1 as SGHTA and CDR2 as FQGNSA. V gave up 1 base and J gave up 4 bases; unmatched junction bases: 4. The CDR3 spans 15 residues. The CDR3: CASSLGGTGAYEQYF. The CDR3 DNA is TGTGCCAGCAGCTTAGGGGGGACAGGGGCGTACGAGCAGTACTTC.

Only a few counts were recorded for this clone. This rearrangement joins TRBV6-6 to TRBJ2-7; tentative D call: TRBD2 (5 bases). The CDR3 spans 12 residues. Trimming shortened V by 4 bases and J by 6 bases, and 10 bases separated the two germline ends. CDR1 is MNHNY and CDR2 is SVGAGI in the germline V gene (reference sequence). CDR3 sequence: CASSSLAGEQYF. As DNA, the CDR3 is TGTGCCAGCAGTTCACTCGCGGGCGAGCAGTACTTC.

The rearrangement joins TRBV18 to TRBJ2-2, with a tentative D call TRBD1 (5 bases). Germline assignment: CDR1 KGHSH and CDR2 LQKENI. Trimming took off 2 bases at V and 2 bases at J, with 9 bases between the two ends. The CDR3 is 15 amino acids. The CDR3 DNA sequence: TGTGCCAGCTCACCAAGCAGGGCAAACACCGGGGAGCTGTTTTTT. Amino acids: CASSPSRANTGELFF.

The J gene is TRBJ1-2, the V gene TRBV7-2; D is perhaps TRBD1 (5 bases). Germline CDR1 and CDR2: SGHTA and FQGNSA. Trimming removed 5 bases from V and 0 bases from J, with 16 bases in between. The CDR3 extends over 16 amino acids. The CDR3 region is CASSPLHRRSNYGYTF. CDR3 bases: TGTGCCAGCAGCCCCCTCCACAGGAGATCTAACTATGGCTACACCTTC.

The rearrangement joins TRBV27 to TRBJ2-7, with D perhaps TRBD1 (6 bases). The CDR3 sequence is 13 residues long. Trimming stripped 3 bases from V and 4 bases from J, with 10 bases between. Germline V gives CDR1 MNHEY, CDR2 SMNVEV (reference sequence). In DNA, the CDR3 is TGTGCCAGCAGTTTGACAGGCGGATACGAGCAGTACTTC. It yields the protein CASSLTGGYEQYF.

The chain couples TRBV5-6 to TRBJ2-3, with a possible D match to TRBD2 (5 bases). V lost 1 base and J 0 bases, leaving 9 bases between the germline ends. Germline CDR1 is SGHDT and CDR2 is YYEEEE. The CDR3 is 15 residues long. The CDR3 DNA follows: TGTGCCAGCAGCTTGAGCGGTCTTAGCACAGATACGCAGTATTTT. It codes for CASSLSGLSTDTQYF.